One and the same sample provided the 8 T cell receptor beta chains below, sequenced in a study of beta chain features in type 1 diabetes. Sequencing targeted expressed TCRB transcripts, as all isolated RNA had been reverse transcribed. The method was immunoSEQ multiplex PCR; TCRdb's version includes in-frame clones alone and lacks a portion of them. The table shows around 340,000 clones, with less than 20% occurring only once. The sample consisted of naive CD4+ T cells from blood. The receptors shown here come from a woman aged 18-29 years in good health.

A few counts support this clone. The gene calls are TRBV6-5 and TRBJ1-6; D unclear. V was clipped by 2 bases and J by 6 bases, with 11 bases between them. Germline CDR1 reads MNHEY; CDR2 reads SVGAGI. This CDR3 is built from 15 residues. The CDR3 DNA sequence: TGTGCCAGCAGTTACGGGCAGGTGCCTAATTCACCCCTCCACTTT. Translation: CASSYGQVPNSPLHF.

This clone was detected a few times. The chain uses TRBV27 and TRBJ2-1; 11 bases are a match to TRBD2. The germline gives CDR1 MNHEY, CDR2 SMNVEV (reference sequence). This CDR3 region has 15 residues. J gave up 4 bases and V 2 bases, and 1 base lay outside the gene matches. CDR3 coding DNA: TGTGCCAGCAGTTTACGACTAGCGGGGTACAATGAGCAGTTCTTC. It encodes CASSLRLAGYNEQFF.

The gene calls are TRBV5-1 and TRBJ1-6; 8 nucleotides line up with TRBD1. J was trimmed by 7 bases and V by 4 bases; bases with no gene match: 7. Germline lookup yields CDR1 SGHRS and CDR2 YFSETQ. The CDR3 covers 15 residues. This CDR3 reads CASSPRDRTNSPLHF. The CDR3 bases are TGCGCCAGCAGCCCCCGGGACAGGACAAATTCACCCCTCCACTTT. Drawing the rest from reference TRBV5-1 and TRBJ1-6, the complete variable domain is KAGVTQTPRYLIKTRGQQVTLSCSPISGHRSVSWYQQTPGQGLQFLFEYFSETQRNKGNFPGRFSGRQFSNSRSEMNVSTLELGDSALYLCASSPRDRTNSPLHFGNGTRLTVT.

This clone was seen only a few times. The chain recombines TRBV4-3 with TRBJ1-4; TRBD1 agrees at 11 bases. V shed 0 bases and J 6 bases; nucleotides not matched to a gene: 6. The CDR3 has 17 residues. CDR1 is LGHNA and CDR2 is YSLEER in the germline V gene. CDR3 in DNA: TGCGCCAGCAGCCAAGATCGGACGGGACAGGGGGATGAAAAACTGTTTTTT. It translates to CASSQDRTGQGDEKLFF.

This rearrangement joins TRBV18 to TRBJ2-5; D not resolved. CDR3 length: 14 amino acids. Deletions cut 6 bases from V and 3 bases from J, with 14 bases between. Germline values: CDR1 KGHSH, CDR2 LQKENI. Here the CDR3 reads CASSSSIGEETQYF. The DNA for the CDR3 is TGTGCCAGCTCCTCCTCGATTGGAGAAGAGACCCAGTACTTC.

This clone came up a few times. The chain is built from TRBV5-5 and TRBJ2-5; no clear D gene. CDR3 length: 13 amino acids. Germline values: CDR1 SGHKS, CDR2 YYEKEE (reference sequence). Trimming pared 2 bases from V and 5 bases from J, leaving 10 bases between. CDR3 nucleotide sequence: TGTGCCAGCAGCTTCAGTCCCGGGGAGACCCAGTACTTC. It yields the protein CASSFSPGETQYF.

V is TRBV30 and J is TRBJ1-4; 9 bases agree with TRBD1. The CDR3 covers 14 residues. The J segment lost 7 bases and the V segment lost 8 bases, leaving 11 bases of the junction unmatched. Germline CDR1 is GTSNPN and CDR2 is SVGIG (reference sequence). CDR3 in DNA: TGTGCCATCCACCCCGGGACAGGGTTTGAAAAACTGTTTTTT. Translation gives CAIHPGTGFEKLFF.

The gene calls are TRBV18 and TRBJ1-2, with a tentative D call TRBD1 (5 bases). Germline CDR1 is KGHSH and CDR2 is LQKENI. V was pared by 2 bases and J by 13 bases, with 14 bases between. The CDR3 consists of 12 residues. In DNA, the CDR3 is TGTGCCAGCTCACCAAACGACAGCCTTTTCACCTTC. Translated: CASSPNDSLFTF.